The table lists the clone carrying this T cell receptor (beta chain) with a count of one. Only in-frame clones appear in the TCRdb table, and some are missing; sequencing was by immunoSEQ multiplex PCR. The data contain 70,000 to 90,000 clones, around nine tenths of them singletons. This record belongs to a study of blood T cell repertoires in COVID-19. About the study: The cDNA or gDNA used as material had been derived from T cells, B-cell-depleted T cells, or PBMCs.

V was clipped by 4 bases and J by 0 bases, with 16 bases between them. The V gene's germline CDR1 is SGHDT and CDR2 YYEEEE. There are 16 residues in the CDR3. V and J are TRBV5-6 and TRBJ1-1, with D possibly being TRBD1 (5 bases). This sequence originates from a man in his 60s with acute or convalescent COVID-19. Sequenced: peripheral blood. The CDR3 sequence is CASSGMTAPMNTEAFF. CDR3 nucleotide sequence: TGTGCCAGCAGCGGAATGACAGCCCCTATGAACACTGAAGCTTTCTTT.